This TCR beta chain was profiled in a study of shared clonotypes between healthy human individuals. Study as a whole: CD8 memory received one plate per donor, CD8 naive two, CD4 memory three and CD4 naive three. Whole-study findings and limits: Relative to memory subsets, naive subsets generally showed larger estimated richness.

V was cut by 5 bases and J by 0 bases, with 20 bases left in between. The germline CDR1 and CDR2 sequences are SQVTM and ANQGSEA. The CDR3 extends over 17 amino acids. Deep level was the assay's run setting. This table comes from immunoSEQ multiplex PCR, and its TCRdb copy is limited to in-frame clones, with some not included. The table includes over 2,000,000 clones, roughly 95% detected once. CD45RO-negative CD8 cells positively selected for CCR7 made up the naive population, which excluded terminally differentiated effector memory CD45RA+ cells. As concerns this clone: Its antigen remains unidentified.

The chain combines TRBV29-1 with TRBJ1-3; D call uncertain. The sequence came from a man aged 18 to 30 in good health. Some clones in this sample may be carry-over from other donors' samples. Sequencing was done on a sample of naive CD8+ T cells from PBMCs. CDR3 region: CSVLGSGSPFSGNTIYF. CDR3 nucleotides: TGCAGCGTTCTCGGATCCGGCAGTCCTTTCTCTGGAAACACCATATATTTT.